This T cell receptor beta chain was retrieved from a study of blood T cell repertoires in COVID-19. CDR1 and CDR2 (germline): KGHSH, LQKENI. Trimming at V came to 3 bases and at J to 6 bases, leaving 5 bases not matched to a gene. The CDR3 covers 14 residues. TCRdb's table, derived via immunoSEQ multiplex PCR, lists solely in-frame clones and lacks some. The top ten hold 9.5% to 15% of the sample, which has some 97,000 clones, around 85% seen once. The sample was peripheral blood. This sequence was found in a human donor in a cohort sampled during active COVID-19. The chain combines TRBV18 with TRBJ1-5; 7 bases map to TRBD1. Here the CDR3 DNA reads TGTGCCAGCTCACCCGAGGGGGCGTTTCAGCCCCAGCATTTT. Translated: CASSPEGAFQPQHF.